This T cell receptor (beta chain) was recovered during a study of cytomegalovirus exposure and HLA in healthy donors. The data were produced by immunoSEQ multiplex PCR, yet TCRdb's version contains in-frame clones alone and is incomplete. The data show 150,000 to 200,000 clones, around four fifths seen once. This clone was seen only a few times. The TCR originated in a man aged 25-45 years in good health and CMV-seropositive. Sequencing input: PBMCs.

The CDR3 DNA is TGTGCCAGCAGCGCGACAGGGTCAGATACGCAGTATTTT. Protein: CASSATGSDTQYF. The chain carries TRBV9 and TRBJ2-3, with 7 bases aligning to TRBD1. The CDR3 has 13 amino acids. Per germline, CDR1 SGDLS and CDR2 YYNGEE. Unmatched junction bases numbered 2, after V lost 3 bases and J lost 4 bases.